The rows below give T cell receptor beta chains drawn from one sample of a study of blood T cell repertoires in COVID-19. TCRdb's table, derived via immunoSEQ multiplex PCR, lists solely in-frame clones and lacks some. Of about 220,000 clones detected, more than 70% appear once; the ten largest clones hold roughly 13%. Sequencing input: peripheral blood. The receptors stem from a human donor in a cohort sampled during active COVID-19. Both conserved end residues are part of each CDR3. The order of the fields is CDR3 protein, CDR3 DNA, clone size, J gene, V gene, D gene. D genes are given only for firm matches. The size of a clone is reported for some rows only, either as once, few or many, or as a class for expanded clones.

cdr3_aa: CASSPRQGSGNTIYF; cdr3_nt: TGTGCCAGCAGCCCACGACAGGGAAGTGGAAACACCATATATTTT; clone_size: -; j_call: TRBJ1-3; v_call: TRBV9; d_call: TRBD1
cdr3_aa: CASSLALGGSSTDTQYF; cdr3_nt: TGTGCCAGCAGCTTAGCCCTTGGGGGCAGTAGCACAGATACGCAGTATTTT; clone_size: -; j_call: TRBJ2-3; v_call: TRBV11-2; d_call: -
cdr3_aa: CATSDQNTRKLFF; cdr3_nt: TGTGCCACCAGTGATCAGAATACAAGAAAACTGTTTTTT; clone_size: once; j_call: TRBJ1-4; v_call: TRBV24-1; d_call: -
cdr3_aa: CSVSGTGESGYTF; cdr3_nt: TGCAGCGTTTCCGGGACAGGAGAAAGTGGCTACACCTTC; clone_size: -; j_call: TRBJ1-2; v_call: TRBV29-1; d_call: TRBD1
cdr3_aa: CASSFRTGSYNEQFF; cdr3_nt: TGTGCCAGCAGCTTCCGGACAGGTTCCTACAATGAGCAGTTCTTC; clone_size: once; j_call: TRBJ2-1; v_call: TRBV11-3; d_call: TRBD1
cdr3_aa: CASSLYQGVDKQYF; cdr3_nt: TGTGCCAGCAGTTTATACCAGGGGGTAGATAAGCAGTACTTC; clone_size: -; j_call: TRBJ2-7; v_call: TRBV27; d_call: TRBD1
cdr3_aa: CASSLDGERVTYGYTF; cdr3_nt: TGTGCCAGCAGCTTAGATGGGGAGCGGGTTACTTATGGCTACACCTTC; clone_size: -; j_call: TRBJ1-2; v_call: TRBV7-9; d_call: -
cdr3_aa: CASTTVTSPLHF; cdr3_nt: TGTGCCAGCACTACCGTAACTTCACCCCTCCACTTT; clone_size: -; j_call: TRBJ1-6; v_call: TRBV28; d_call: -
cdr3_aa: CASSPPPMTGGVGEAFF; cdr3_nt: TGTGCCAGCAGCCCGCCCCCAATGACAGGGGGCGTCGGTGAAGCTTTCTTT; clone_size: -; j_call: TRBJ1-1; v_call: TRBV5-4; d_call: TRBD1
cdr3_aa: CASSLDRGRLDEQFF; cdr3_nt: TGCGCCAGCAGCCTGGACAGGGGGCGTTTGGATGAGCAGTTCTTC; clone_size: -; j_call: TRBJ2-1; v_call: TRBV5-1; d_call: TRBD1
cdr3_aa: CASSLQGASTDTQYF; cdr3_nt: TGCGCCAGCAGCTTACAGGGGGCTAGCACAGATACGCAGTATTTT; clone_size: -; j_call: TRBJ2-3; v_call: TRBV5-1; d_call: TRBD1
cdr3_aa: CASRGRGWLLTF; cdr3_nt: TGTGCCAGCAGGGGCCGGGGGTGGCTCCTGACTTTC; clone_size: -; j_call: TRBJ2-6; v_call: TRBV6-5; d_call: -
cdr3_aa: CASSPGQGPEQYF; cdr3_nt: TGTGCCAGCAGCCCCGGACAGGGCCCCGAGCAGTACTTC; clone_size: -; j_call: TRBJ2-7; v_call: TRBV28; d_call: TRBD1
cdr3_aa: CASTPWQDGVGQPQHF; cdr3_nt: TGTGCCAGCACCCCCTGGCAGGACGGGGTAGGTCAGCCCCAGCATTTT; clone_size: -; j_call: TRBJ1-5; v_call: TRBV28; d_call: -
cdr3_aa: CASSLLGGGEQYF; cdr3_nt: TGTGCCAGCAGCCTTCTAGGGGGGGGTGAGCAGTACTTC; clone_size: many; j_call: TRBJ2-7; v_call: TRBV12-3/TRBV12-4; d_call: -
cdr3_aa: CASSEARLHSNSPLHF; cdr3_nt: TGTGCCAGCAGTGAGGCCAGGCTTCATTCGAATTCACCCCTCCACTTT; clone_size: -; j_call: TRBJ1-6; v_call: TRBV2; d_call: -